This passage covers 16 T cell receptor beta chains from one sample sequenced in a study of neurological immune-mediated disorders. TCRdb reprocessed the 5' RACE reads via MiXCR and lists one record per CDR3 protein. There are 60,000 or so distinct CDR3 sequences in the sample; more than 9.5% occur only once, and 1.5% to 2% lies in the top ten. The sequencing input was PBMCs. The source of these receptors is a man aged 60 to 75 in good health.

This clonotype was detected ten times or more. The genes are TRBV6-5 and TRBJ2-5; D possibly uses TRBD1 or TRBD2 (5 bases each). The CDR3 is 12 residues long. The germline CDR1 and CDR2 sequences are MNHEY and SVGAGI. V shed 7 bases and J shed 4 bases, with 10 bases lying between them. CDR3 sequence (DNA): TGTGCCAGCACTGGGACGGGAGAGACCCAGTACTTC. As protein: CASTGTGETQYF.

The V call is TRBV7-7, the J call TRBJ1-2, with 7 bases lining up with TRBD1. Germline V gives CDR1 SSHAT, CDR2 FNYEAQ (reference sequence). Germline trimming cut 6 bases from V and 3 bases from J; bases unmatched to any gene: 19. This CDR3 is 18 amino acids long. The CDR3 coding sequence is TGTGCCAGCAGTCATTCGGGGGACAGATTCTTCCGGGACTATGGCTACACCTTC. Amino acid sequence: CASSHSGDRFFRDYGYTF.

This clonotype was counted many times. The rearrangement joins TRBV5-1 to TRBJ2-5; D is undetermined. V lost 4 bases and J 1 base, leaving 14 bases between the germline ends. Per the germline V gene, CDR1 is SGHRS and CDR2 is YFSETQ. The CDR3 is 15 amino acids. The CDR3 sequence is CASSPALFTQETQYF. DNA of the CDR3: TGCGCCAGCAGCCCAGCTCTGTTCACCCAAGAGACCCAGTACTTC.

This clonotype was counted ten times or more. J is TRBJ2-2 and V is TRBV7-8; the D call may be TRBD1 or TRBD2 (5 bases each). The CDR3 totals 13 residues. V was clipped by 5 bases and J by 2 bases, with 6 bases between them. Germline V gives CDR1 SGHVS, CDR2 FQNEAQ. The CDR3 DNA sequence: TGTGCCAGCAGCCGGGACAACACCGGGGAGCTGTTTTTT. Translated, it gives CASSRDNTGELFF.

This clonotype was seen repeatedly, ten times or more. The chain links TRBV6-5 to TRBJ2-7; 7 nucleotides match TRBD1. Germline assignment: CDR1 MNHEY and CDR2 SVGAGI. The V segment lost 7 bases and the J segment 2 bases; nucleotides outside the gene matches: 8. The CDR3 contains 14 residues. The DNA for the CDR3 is TGTGCCAGCACCCGGGACACAGGGGCCTACGAGCAGTACTTC. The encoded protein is CASTRDTGAYEQYF.

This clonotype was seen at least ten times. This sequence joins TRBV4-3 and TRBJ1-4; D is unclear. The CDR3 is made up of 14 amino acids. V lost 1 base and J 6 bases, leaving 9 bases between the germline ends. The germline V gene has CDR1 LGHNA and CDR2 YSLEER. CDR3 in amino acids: CASSQVARDEKLFF. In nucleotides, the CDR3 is TGCGCCAGCAGCCAAGTTGCGAGGGATGAAAAACTGTTTTTT.

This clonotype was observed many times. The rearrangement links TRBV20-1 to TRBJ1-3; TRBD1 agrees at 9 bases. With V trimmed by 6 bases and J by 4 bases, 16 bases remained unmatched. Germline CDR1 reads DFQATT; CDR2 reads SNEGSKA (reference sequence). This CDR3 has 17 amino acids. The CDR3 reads CSAPPPMGQGSGNTIYF. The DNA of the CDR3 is TGCAGTGCCCCTCCTCCGATGGGACAGGGTTCAGGAAACACCATATATTTT.

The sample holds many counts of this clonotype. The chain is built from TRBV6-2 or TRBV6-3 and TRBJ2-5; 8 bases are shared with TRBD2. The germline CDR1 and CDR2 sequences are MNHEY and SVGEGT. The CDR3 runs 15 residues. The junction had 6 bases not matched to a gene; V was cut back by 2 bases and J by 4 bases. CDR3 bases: TGTGCCAGCAGTTACGCGGGACTAGTTGGAGAGACCCAGTACTTC. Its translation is CASSYAGLVGETQYF.

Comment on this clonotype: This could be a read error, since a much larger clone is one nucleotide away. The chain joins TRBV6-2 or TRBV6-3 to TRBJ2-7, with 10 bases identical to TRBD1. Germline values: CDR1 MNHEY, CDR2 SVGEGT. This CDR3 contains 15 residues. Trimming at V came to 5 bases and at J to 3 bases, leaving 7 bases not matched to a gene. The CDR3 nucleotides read TGTGCCAGCAGTCCCGGGACAGGGGTATACTACGAGCAGTACTTC. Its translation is CASSPGTGVYYEQYF.

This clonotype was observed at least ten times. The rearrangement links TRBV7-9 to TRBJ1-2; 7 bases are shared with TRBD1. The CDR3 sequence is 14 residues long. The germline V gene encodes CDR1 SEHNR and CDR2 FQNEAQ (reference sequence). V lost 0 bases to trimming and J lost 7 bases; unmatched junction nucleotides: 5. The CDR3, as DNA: TGTGCCAGCAGCTTAGCGGAGGGGGCGCGTGGCTACACCTTC. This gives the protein CASSLAEGARGYTF.

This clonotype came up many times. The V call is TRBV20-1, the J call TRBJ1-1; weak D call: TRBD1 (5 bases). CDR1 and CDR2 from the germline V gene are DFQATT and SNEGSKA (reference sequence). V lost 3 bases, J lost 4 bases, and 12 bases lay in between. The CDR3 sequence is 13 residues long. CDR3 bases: TGCAGTGCTAGGTCGAGGGGTGCCACTGAAGCTTTCTTT. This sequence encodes CSARSRGATEAFF.

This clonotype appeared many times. The CDR3 region is CASSFVDEQFF. In nucleotides, the CDR3 is TGTGCCAGCAGTTTTGTGGATGAGCAGTTCTTC. The rearrangement uses TRBV12-3 or TRBV12-4 and TRBJ2-1; D call uncertain. This CDR3 contains 11 residues. V lost 3 bases and J lost 8, with 5 bases in between.

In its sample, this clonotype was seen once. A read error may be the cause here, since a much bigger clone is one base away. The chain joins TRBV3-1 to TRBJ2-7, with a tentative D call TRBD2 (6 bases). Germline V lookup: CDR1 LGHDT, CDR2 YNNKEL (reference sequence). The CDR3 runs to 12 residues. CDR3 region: CASRQGGARQYF. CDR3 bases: TGTGCCAGCAGACAAGGAGGGGCGCGGCAGTACTTC.

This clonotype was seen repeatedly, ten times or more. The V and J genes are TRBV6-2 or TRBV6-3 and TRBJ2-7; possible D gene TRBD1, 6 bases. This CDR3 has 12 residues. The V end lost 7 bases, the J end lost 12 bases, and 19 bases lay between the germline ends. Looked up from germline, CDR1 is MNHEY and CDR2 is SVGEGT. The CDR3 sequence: CASTATGVKGYF. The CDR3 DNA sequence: TGTGCCAGCACCGCGACAGGCGTAAAGGGGTACTTC.

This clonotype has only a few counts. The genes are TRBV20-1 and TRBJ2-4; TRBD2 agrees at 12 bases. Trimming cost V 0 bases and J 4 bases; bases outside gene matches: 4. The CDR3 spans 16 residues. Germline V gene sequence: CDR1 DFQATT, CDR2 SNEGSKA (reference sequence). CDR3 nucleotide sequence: TGCAGTGCTAGAGAACTAGCGGGGGGCGCTAAAAACATTCAGTACTTC. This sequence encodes CSARELAGGAKNIQYF.

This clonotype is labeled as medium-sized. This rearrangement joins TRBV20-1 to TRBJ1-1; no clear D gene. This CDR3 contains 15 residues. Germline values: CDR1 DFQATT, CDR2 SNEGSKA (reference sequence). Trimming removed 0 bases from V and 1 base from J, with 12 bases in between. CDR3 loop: CSARDQGLRNTEAFF. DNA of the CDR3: TGCAGTGCTAGAGATCAAGGGTTGAGGAACACTGAAGCTTTCTTT.